The source of this T cell receptor beta chain is a study of blood T cell repertoires in COVID-19 (dated by TCRdb to about 2020). For context, the study as a whole: Collaborator samples came from the United States, Italy and Spain and covered acute and convalescent phases of COVID-19. The repertoires were released in a freely available public database intended as a resource for research on the immune response to SARS-CoV-2. Where available, HLA class I and class II types were taken from metadata supplied by the sample provider and were not determined by assay-based typing. The sample metadata nearly always contained a de-identified subject ID, COVID-19 status, age in years and sex. Samples were obtained from the ongoing ImmuneRACE study (first 160 participants) and from 1,000 to 1,500 subjects provided by 6 global collaborators. Deeply sampled blood TCRbeta repertoires from subjects exposed to, actively infected with, or recovered from COVID-19 were included in the dataset. The prospective study material was composed of cDNA or gDNA derived from T cells, B-cell-depleted T cells, or PBMCs. Overall results and qualifications from the work: The amount of clinical and demographic metadata varied by source and participant and was provided uncurated.

TCRbeta CDR3 regions were amplified from genomic DNA by means of the immunoSEQ Assay, a bias-controlled multiplex PCR. Under the source paper's analysis protocol: The number of nucleated cells in each sample was estimated from the amplification of reference gene primers within the assay. Sequence reads were collapsed and filtered to measure the absolute abundance of every unique TCRbeta CDR3 rearrangement. Productive Simpson clonality was computed per sample as the square root of Simpson's diversity index over productive rearrangements. TCRdb holds this immuneACCESS table with in-frame rearrangements only. Some clones are missing; in checked studies, unresolved V genes explain under half, and the rest has no known cause. V, J and clone size derive from that table, while D and trimming were established from the DNA sequence. This sample comprises hundreds of thousands of clones, 80% to 90% of them detected only once. The ten largest clonotypes hold 7.5% to 8% of the sample.

Relative to germline, V is missing 5 bases and J is missing 4 bases, with 8 bases of the junction outside any gene match. The germline V gene (reference sequence) supplies CDR1 SEHNR and CDR2 FQNEAQ. The CDR3 holds 15 amino acids from the cysteine to the phenylalanine. Only the CDR3 portion is preserved as DNA: 45 bases, with reading frame beginning at the first base. One collaborating source in Seattle enrolled patients while the patients were actively infected and followed the patients over time throughout the course of disease. The collaborating institutions used their own protocols to collect whole blood in K2EDTA tubes. For TCRbeta analysis, collaborators shipped samples in one of three forms: frozen whole blood, isolated PBMCs, or DNA extracted from either of those sample types. This clone was recorded a few times. Its cognate antigen has yet to be identified. No per-base quality is available; no much larger clone lies one base away.

Sequenced sample: peripheral blood. This TCR was sampled from a woman of 80 years or more with COVID-19, enrolled during active disease. This chain joins TRBV7-9 to TRBJ1-5, and 7 junction bases match TRBD1. The CDR3: CASSQDRVGNQPQHF. The nucleotide sequence is TGTGCCAGCAGCCAAGACAGGGTTGGGAATCAGCCCCAGCATTTT.